This T cell receptor beta chain was recorded in a study of immune evolution from preneoplasia to lung adenocarcinoma (dated by TCRdb to the early 2020s). Study-level background: HLA loss of heterozygosity was seen in about 7%, 15% and 30% of AIS, MIA and ADC lesions, and in no AAH lesions. Resected precursor lesions (AAH, AIS, MIA) and invasive adenocarcinomas were compared with paired morphologically normal lung tissue. Class I HLA alleles were inferred from exome data with POLYSOLVER, and allele-specific HLA loss was detected with LOHHLA. The immune data were integrated with whole exome sequencing and methylation data from the same cohort of nodules. Immune contexture across lung adenocarcinoma precursors and invasive adenocarcinoma was profiled using immune gene expression, TCR sequencing and multiplex immunofluorescence. TCR sequencing data came from approximately 56 patients. The sample size depended on which specimens were available, not on a prior power calculation. The overall cohort comprised 53 patients with pulmonary nodules who underwent surgical resection. According to the study, around 110 samples went through TCR sequencing.

Remarks on this clone: The antigen it binds to is not known. Base qualities were left out, and no much larger clone turns up one base away.

The CDR3 has 15 amino acids, counting the end cysteine and phenylalanine. The kept DNA is CDR3 alone, 45 bases in frame from the first base. The junction carries 11 bases between V and J, which are trimmed by 4 bases and 0 bases respectively. Reading the germline V gene gives CDR1 SGDLS and CDR2 YYNGEE. TCR beta CDR3 regions were sequenced from DNA using the immunoSEQ hsTCRbeta Kit. Processing in the source paper ran as follows. The ImmunoSEQ Analyzer was used to analyse the TCR sequencing data. T cell clonality was calculated on productive rearrangements as 1 minus Pielou's evenness. To measure T cell diversity, the inverse Simpson index was applied to productive templates. T cell density was defined as TCR beta template counts normalized to usable DNA, with usable DNA estimated by amplification and sequencing of housekeeping genes. TCR metrics were compared across histologic stages using two-sided Kruskal-Wallis tests. The table was pulled from immuneACCESS by TCRdb, which kept in-frame rearrangements only. Such tables lose some clones; where checked, under half of the loss comes from unresolved V genes, and the rest has no known cause. The V and J calls and clone size were taken over from that table, and D and trimming were inferred from the DNA. The sample contains 1,500 to 2,000 clones, about three quarters of them found a single time. Together, the top ten hold about 14% of the sample.

Study-level results and caveats: Because every patient came from Japan and China, how well the results apply to Western populations was uncertain. Compared with EGFR-mutant or double wild-type lesions, KRAS-mutant nodules had the highest T cell clonality. The highest top T cell clone frequencies were observed in normal lung, and a progressive decrease in top T cell clone frequencies appeared to occur from AAH through AIS, MIA and invasive adenocarcinoma. The findings reflected association rather than direct causation, and larger cohorts with long-term follow-up and longitudinal biopsies were considered necessary. Normal lung showed the highest clonality, whereas later-stage lesions appeared to have higher T cell density and diversity but lower clonality.

Patients underwent resection in Japan or China between about 2014 and 2017. Histologic diagnosis of each case was confirmed independently by two lung cancer pathologists on H&E slides. Macro-dissection after pathologic assessment enriched premalignant or tumor cells for nucleic acid extraction. FFPE tissue was used for DNA isolation with the AllPrep DNA/RNA FFPE Kit. The specimen was FFPE minimally invasive lung adenocarcinoma tissue. In the paper's terms, the cell subset or site label means: micro-invasive lung adenocarcinoma (MIA). This sequence originates from a person aged 55-85 years with lung adenocarcinoma. The chain is encoded by TRBV9 joined to TRBJ1-3, with the identity of the D gene unclear. CDR3 protein: CASSTRPSSGNTIYF. The sequenced DNA: TGTGCCAGCAGCACCCGACCGAGCTCTGGAAACACCATATATTTT. Beyond the CDR3, the reference TRBV9 and TRBJ1-3 genes provide the residues; the full variable domain reads: DSGVTQTPKHLITATGQRVTLRCSPRSGDLSVYWYQQSLDQGLQFLIQYYNGEERAKGNILERFSAQQFPDLHSELNLSSLELGDSALYFCASSTRPSSGNTIYFGEGSWLTVV.